This T cell receptor beta chain derives from a study of cytomegalovirus exposure and HLA in healthy donors. Study results and caveats: For most subjects, TCR beta sequences were reported to predict HLA-A and HLA-B alleles with accuracy.

In the PCR, 60 Vbeta and 13 Jbeta primers were used. Profiling relied on immunoSEQ multiplex PCR, and the TCRdb table lists in-frame clones only, not all of them. This sample contains about 130,000 clones. As to this clone: The antigen is unknown.

Per the germline V gene, CDR1 is MDHEN and CDR2 is SYDVKM. The V gene lost 8 bases and the J gene lost 4 bases, with 21 bases spanning the gap. This CDR3 region has 15 residues. Sequencing was done on a sample of PBMCs. V and J are TRBV28 and TRBJ2-7; tentative D call: TRBD2 (5 bases). This TCR was recovered from a man in his forties or fifties in good health and CMV-seronegative. The CDR3 here is CASGPVTRSDYEQYF. The CDR3 nucleotides are TGTGCCAGCGGCCCTGTCACTAGATCCGATTACGAGCAGTACTTC.